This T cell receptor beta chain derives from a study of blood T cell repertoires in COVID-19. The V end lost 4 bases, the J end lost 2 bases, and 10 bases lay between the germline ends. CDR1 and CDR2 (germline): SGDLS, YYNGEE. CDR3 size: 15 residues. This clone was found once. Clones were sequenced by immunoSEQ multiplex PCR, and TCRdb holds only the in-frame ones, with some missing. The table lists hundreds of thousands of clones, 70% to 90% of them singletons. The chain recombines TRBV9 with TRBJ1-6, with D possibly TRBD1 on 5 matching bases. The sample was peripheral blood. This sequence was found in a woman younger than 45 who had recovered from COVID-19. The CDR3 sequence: CASSSEGAYNSPLHF. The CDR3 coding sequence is TGTGCCAGCAGCTCGGAAGGGGCCTATAATTCACCCCTCCACTTT.